This record concerns one TCR beta chain sequence. In the original analysis: Amplifying reference gene primers gave estimates of nucleated cell counts. Only in-frame clones appear in the TCRdb table, and some are missing; sequencing was by immunoSEQ multiplex PCR. That table gives V, J and clone size, and the DNA gave D and trimming. The table includes tens of thousands of clones, roughly four fifths detected once. Germline V gives CDR1 SGHTA, CDR2 FQGNSA. The ends lost 5 bases at V and 8 bases at J; junction bases unmatched: 7. This CDR3 has 14 residues. The sample is drawn from a study of blood T cell repertoires in COVID-19.

The sample was peripheral blood. The chain is built from TRBV7-2 and TRBJ1-3; 9 bases align to TRBD1. The clonotype comes from a man aged 60 to 75 with acute or convalescent COVID-19. CDR3 bases: TGTGCCAGCAGCCCCGGGACAGGGTTCCACACCATATATTTT. It translates to CASSPGTGFHTIYF.